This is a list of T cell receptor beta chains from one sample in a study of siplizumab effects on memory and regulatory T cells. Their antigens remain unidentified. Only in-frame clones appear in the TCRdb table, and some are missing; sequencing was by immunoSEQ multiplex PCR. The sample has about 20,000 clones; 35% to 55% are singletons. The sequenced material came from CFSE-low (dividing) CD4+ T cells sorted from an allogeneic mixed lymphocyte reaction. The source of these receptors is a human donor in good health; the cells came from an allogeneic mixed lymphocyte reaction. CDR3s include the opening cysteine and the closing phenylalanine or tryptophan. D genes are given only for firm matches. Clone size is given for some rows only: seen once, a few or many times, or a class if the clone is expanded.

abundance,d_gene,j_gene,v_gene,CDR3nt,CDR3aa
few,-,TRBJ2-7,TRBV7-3,TGTGCCAGCAGAAGGGACACTAACTCCTACGAGCAGTACTTC,CASRRDTNSYEQYF
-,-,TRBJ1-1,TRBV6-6,TGTGCCAGCAGTTACCTGGAGATGAACACTGAAGCTTTCTTT,CASSYLEMNTEAFF
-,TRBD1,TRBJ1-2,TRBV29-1,TGCAGCGCGGGGGACAGGGGGCGCAGAGGCTACACCTTC,CSAGDRGRRGYTF
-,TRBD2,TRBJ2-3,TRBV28,TGTGCCAGCAGCCTAGCCCTTATGAGACTAGCGGGACCCACAGATACGCAGTATTTT,CASSLALMRLAGPTDTQYF
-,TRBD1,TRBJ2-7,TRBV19,TGTGCCAGTACCTATTCGACAGGGGCTGACTACGAGCAGTACTTC,CASTYSTGADYEQYF
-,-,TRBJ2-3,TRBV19,TGTGCCAGTAGTATATCAGGAGATACGCAGTATTTT,CASSISGDTQYF
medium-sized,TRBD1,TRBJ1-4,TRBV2,TGTGCCAGCGTCCAGGGACAGGAAAAACTGTTTTTT,CASVQGQEKLFF
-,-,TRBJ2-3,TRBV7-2,TGTGCCAGCAGAAGGGGCCGGGGGAACACAGATACGCAGTATTTT,CASRRGRGNTDTQYF
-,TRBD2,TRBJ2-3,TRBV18,TGTGCCAGCTCCCCTATCAGCGGGGGGGCCGTAGATACGCAGTATTTT,CASSPISGGAVDTQYF
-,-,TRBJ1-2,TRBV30,TGTGCCTGGACCGTCGGGGCCGGCTACACCTTC,CAWTVGAGYTF
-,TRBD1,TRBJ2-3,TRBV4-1,TGCGCCAGCAGCCAAGATCGTGCAGGGGGCGCATTAGATACGCAGTATTTT,CASSQDRAGGALDTQYF
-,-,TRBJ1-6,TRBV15,TGTGCCACCAGCAGAGTTTCGGATTCACCCCTCCACTTT,CATSRVSDSPLHF
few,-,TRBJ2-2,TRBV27,TGTGCCAGCTCCTCCCTCGGGGGCACCGGGGAGCTGTTTTTT,CASSSLGGTGELFF
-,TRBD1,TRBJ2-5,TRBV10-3,TGTGCCATCAGCCTTGGGACAGGGGGGAAAGAGACCCAGTACTTC,CAISLGTGGKETQYF
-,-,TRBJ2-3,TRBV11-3,TGTGCCAGCAGCTTAGATCGGGGGGATACGCAGTATTTT,CASSLDRGDTQYF
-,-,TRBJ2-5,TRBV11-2,TGTGCCAGCAGCTTTGGGGACCAAGAGACCCAGTACTTC,CASSFGDQETQYF
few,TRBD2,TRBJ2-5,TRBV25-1,TGTGCCAGCAGTGGTCCGCGGCTAGCGGGGCAAGAGACCCAGTACTTC,CASSGPRLAGQETQYF
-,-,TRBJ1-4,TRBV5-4,TGTGCCAGCAGCCGATCAGGGGAAAAACTGTTTTTT,CASSRSGEKLFF
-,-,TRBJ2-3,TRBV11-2,TGTGCCAGCAGCCCGCAGGGCCCAGATACGCAGTATTTT,CASSPQGPDTQYF
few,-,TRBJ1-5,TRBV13,TGTGCCAGCAGCCCCAGGGGTTACAATCAGCCCCAGCATTTT,CASSPRGYNQPQHF
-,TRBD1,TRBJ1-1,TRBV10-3,TGTGCCATCCGGGACAGTATGAACACTGAAGCTTTCTTT,CAIRDSMNTEAFF
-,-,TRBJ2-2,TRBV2,TGTGCCAGCAGTGCTTACCAATTCGACTCAGACACCGGGGAGCTGTTTTTT,CASSAYQFDSDTGELFF
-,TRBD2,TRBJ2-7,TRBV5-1,TGCGCCAGCAGCTTTTGGGGAGGGAGCTCCTACGAGCAGTACTTC,CASSFWGGSSYEQYF
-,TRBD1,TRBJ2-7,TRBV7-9,TGTGCCAGCAGCTCAACTCACAGGGGGCCCCTTGACGAGCAGTACTTC,CASSSTHRGPLDEQYF
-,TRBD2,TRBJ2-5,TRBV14,TGTGCCAGCAGCCAACTACTAGCGGGGGTGGAGACCCAGTACTTC,CASSQLLAGVETQYF
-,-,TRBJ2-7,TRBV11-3,TGTGCCAGCAGCTTAGGGAGAGGCTCCTACGAGCAGTACTTC,CASSLGRGSYEQYF
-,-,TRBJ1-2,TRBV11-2,TGTGCCAGCAGCTTAGAGAGGGTCGGGAACTATGGCTACACCTTC,CASSLERVGNYGYTF
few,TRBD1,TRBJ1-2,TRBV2,TGTGCCAGCAGTGAGACAGGGGGGGGCTATGGCTACACCTTC,CASSETGGGYGYTF
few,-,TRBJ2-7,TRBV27,TGTGCCAGCAGTTCCCCAGGGGCCATGTCGTTCCACGAGCAGTACTTC,CASSSPGAMSFHEQYF
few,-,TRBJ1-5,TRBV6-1,TGTGCCAGCAAACCGACTCATACAGGGACCCAGCCCCAGCATTTT,CASKPTHTGTQPQHF
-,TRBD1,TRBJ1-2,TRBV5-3,TGTGCCTGGGGGGACAGATCTAACTATGGCTACACCTTC,CAWGDRSNYGYTF
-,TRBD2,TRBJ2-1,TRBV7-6,TGTGCCAGCAGCTTCCTGCGGGGGGCCTCCTACAATGAGCAGTTCTTC,CASSFLRGASYNEQFF
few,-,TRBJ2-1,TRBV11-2,TGTGCCAGCAGCTTAGGCGTTTACAATGAGCAGTTCTTC,CASSLGVYNEQFF
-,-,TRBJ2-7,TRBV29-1,TGCAGCGCGGAGGGGGGCGCGACTCAGTACTTC,CSAEGGATQYF
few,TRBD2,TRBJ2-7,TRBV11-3,TGTGCCAGCAGCTTCGGTGGAGTAGCGGGGGACTCCTACGAGCAGTACTTC,CASSFGGVAGDSYEQYF
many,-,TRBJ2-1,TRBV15,TGTGCCACCAGCAGAGGCAGAGGGGAGGATAAAACCTACAATGAGCAGTTCTTC,CATSRGRGEDKTYNEQFF
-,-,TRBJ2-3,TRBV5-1,TGCGCCAGCAGCTTGGCCGGGCACCTCACAGATACGCAGTATTTT,CASSLAGHLTDTQYF
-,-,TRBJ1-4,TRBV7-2,TGTGCCAGCAGCTTAGCTTCCGGAGAAAATGAAAAACTGTTTTTT,CASSLASGENEKLFF
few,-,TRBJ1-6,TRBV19,TGTGCCAGTAGTATAGCGGAACAGGCACCCCTCCACTTT,CASSIAEQAPLHF
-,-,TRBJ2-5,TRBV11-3,TGTGCCAGCAGCTTAGAGTGGGTCCAAGAGACCCAGTACTTC,CASSLEWVQETQYF
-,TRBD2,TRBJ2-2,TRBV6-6,TGTGCCACTGTAGCGGGGGTTAACACCGGGGAGCTGTTTTTT,CATVAGVNTGELFF
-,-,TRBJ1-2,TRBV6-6,TGTGCCAGCCTAAAAGGCTACACCTTC,CASLKGYTF